This T cell receptor beta chain is drawn from a study of blood T cell repertoires in COVID-19. Study information: Sites across the United States, Italy and Spain contributed samples from acute and convalescent COVID-19. The cDNA or gDNA used as material had been derived from T cells, B-cell-depleted T cells, or PBMCs.

The CDR3 spans 17 residues. The germline CDR1 and CDR2 sequences are LGHDT and YNNKEL (reference sequence). V gave up 4 bases and J gave up 0 bases; unmatched junction bases: 11. Authors' data handling: Reference gene primer amplification gave estimated nucleated cell counts. Some clones are missing from TCRdb's copy, which holds only in-frame ones; the method was immunoSEQ multiplex PCR. D and trimming were read from the DNA, whereas the V and J calls and clone size are those reported in that table. The table includes some 90,000 clones, less than 85% detected once. The chain couples TRBV3-1 (or the pseudogene TRBV3-2) to TRBJ2-7, with 8 bases identical to TRBD1. The clonotype was recovered from a man between 70 and 80 years old with active or convalescent COVID-19. The sequencing input was peripheral blood. The CDR3 bases are TGTGCCAGCAGCCTGCAAATCCGGGACAGGAGCTCCTACGAGCAGTACTTC. This sequence encodes CASSLQIRDRSSYEQYF.